This T cell receptor (beta chain) emerged from a study of T cells in Graves' hyperthyroidism and ophthalmopathy. This clonotype was found many times. Antigen: not known. Amplified TCR beta CDR3 regions derived from RNA transcripts. A set of HTBI primers served as the primers for a first-round RT-PCR of the TCR CDR3. TCRdb re-called the multiplex PCR reads with MiXCR, one entry per CDR3 protein. The data hold 300,000 to 450,000 distinct CDR3 sequences, with about 15% observed a single time. Study conclusions and caveats: Classification by a 13 V-J model distinguished ophthalmopathy from stable hyperthyroidism.

The ends were cut back, 5 bases at V and 4 bases at J, with 12 bases in the middle. This CDR3 comprises 13 residues. Looked up from germline, CDR1 is MNHEY and CDR2 is SMNVEV (reference sequence). This TCR was sampled from a woman in her sixties with Graves' hyperthyroidism. The V gene is TRBV27, the J gene TRBJ2-7; no clear D gene. Sequences were obtained from blood. This chain's CDR3 is CASSPRSPYEQYF. In nucleotides, the CDR3 is TGTGCCAGCAGTCCACGCTCCCCTTACGAGCAGTACTTC.